Listed below are T cell receptor beta chains from one sample, sequenced in a study of memory CD4+ T cells and cytomegalovirus serostatus. The method was immunoSEQ multiplex PCR; TCRdb's version includes in-frame clones alone and lacks a portion of them. The sample lists about 56,000 clones; about 80% were seen once. Sequences were obtained from memory CD4+ T cells from blood. The origin of the receptors is an adult in good health and CMV-seronegative. Both conserved end residues are part of each CDR3. D genes are given only for firm matches. Only some rows state a clone size, as once, few, many or a class for expanded clones.

j_call: TRBJ1-1; d_call: TRBD1; v_call: TRBV5-5; clone_size: once; cdr3_nt: TGTGCCAGCAGCCCAGCGTCGGACAGGCGGGTGACTGAAGCTTTCTTT; cdr3_aa: CASSPASDRRVTEAFF
j_call: TRBJ2-3; d_call: TRBD1; v_call: TRBV14; clone_size: NA; cdr3_nt: TGTGCCAGCAGCCATTGGACAGGGGGAGCAGATACGCAGTATTTT; cdr3_aa: CASSHWTGGADTQYF
j_call: TRBJ2-7; d_call: NA; v_call: TRBV5-6; clone_size: NA; cdr3_nt: TGTGCCAGCAGCTTGTGGGCGCGGGAGCAGTACTTC; cdr3_aa: CASSLWAREQYF
j_call: TRBJ2-5; d_call: TRBD1; v_call: TRBV9; clone_size: NA; cdr3_nt: TGTGCCAGCGGGACAGGGGGCTTGGAGACCCAGTACTTC; cdr3_aa: CASGTGGLETQYF
j_call: TRBJ2-1; d_call: NA; v_call: TRBV9; clone_size: NA; cdr3_nt: TGTGCCAGCAGCGTAGTAAGTGTGACTGAGCAGTTCTTC; cdr3_aa: CASSVVSVTEQFF
j_call: TRBJ1-2; d_call: TRBD1; v_call: TRBV7-8; clone_size: NA; cdr3_nt: TGTGCCAGCAGCTTAGGGACAGGGGGTTCTACTGGCTACACCTTC; cdr3_aa: CASSLGTGGSTGYTF
j_call: TRBJ2-3; d_call: NA; v_call: TRBV19; clone_size: NA; cdr3_nt: TGTGCCAGTAGTATTGGTCGGGGAGCCGATACGCAGTATTTT; cdr3_aa: CASSIGRGADTQYF
j_call: TRBJ1-2; d_call: NA; v_call: TRBV4-1; clone_size: NA; cdr3_nt: TGCGCCAGCAGCCAAGATTTGGTAACTCCCCGGAGCTACACCTTC; cdr3_aa: CASSQDLVTPRSYTF
j_call: TRBJ2-7; d_call: TRBD2; v_call: TRBV4-2; clone_size: NA; cdr3_nt: TGTGCCAGCAGCCGTTTATCCGGGACTAGCGGGGGGGCCTACGAGCAGTACTTC; cdr3_aa: CASSRLSGTSGGAYEQYF
j_call: TRBJ1-4; d_call: NA; v_call: TRBV4-3; clone_size: NA; cdr3_nt: TGCGCCAGCAGCCAAGATAACAGTCTCTATGAAAAACTGTTTTTT; cdr3_aa: CASSQDNSLYEKLFF
j_call: TRBJ2-7; d_call: TRBD1; v_call: TRBV6-1; clone_size: NA; cdr3_nt: TGTGCCAGCAGTACCGGGACAGGGGGCTGGTACGAGCAGTACTTC; cdr3_aa: CASSTGTGGWYEQYF
j_call: TRBJ1-5; d_call: NA; v_call: TRBV19; clone_size: NA; cdr3_nt: TGTGCCAGTAGTACAAGATTCAGACAGGTACAGGATCAGCCCCAGCATTTT; cdr3_aa: CASSTRFRQVQDQPQHF
j_call: TRBJ2-3; d_call: NA; v_call: TRBV2; clone_size: NA; cdr3_nt: TGTGCCAGCAGTCCCATGGGGGGGCTCACAGATACGCAGTATTTT; cdr3_aa: CASSPMGGLTDTQYF
j_call: TRBJ2-1; d_call: TRBD2; v_call: TRBV4-3; clone_size: NA; cdr3_nt: TGCGCCAGCAGCCAAGAGGGGAGCGGGGGGCAGCTGTTCTTC; cdr3_aa: CASSQEGSGGQLFF
j_call: TRBJ2-1; d_call: TRBD2; v_call: TRBV14; clone_size: NA; cdr3_nt: TGTGCCAGCAGCCCCCAACGGAGCGGGGGGGCCTACAATGAGCAGTTCTTC; cdr3_aa: CASSPQRSGGAYNEQFF
j_call: TRBJ1-2; d_call: NA; v_call: TRBV6-1; clone_size: NA; cdr3_nt: TGTGCCAGCAGTGTTTATAACAACTATGGCTACACCTTC; cdr3_aa: CASSVYNNYGYTF
j_call: TRBJ2-3; d_call: NA; v_call: TRBV15; clone_size: NA; cdr3_nt: TGTGCCACCAGCAGAGATGGGTCTCCCACAGATACGCAGTATTTT; cdr3_aa: CATSRDGSPTDTQYF
j_call: TRBJ2-6; d_call: NA; v_call: TRBV28; clone_size: NA; cdr3_nt: TGTGCCAGCAGTCCCCGGGCATTTGGGGCCAACGTCCTGACTTTC; cdr3_aa: CASSPRAFGANVLTF
j_call: TRBJ2-3; d_call: TRBD2; v_call: TRBV4-3; clone_size: NA; cdr3_nt: TGCGCCAGCAGCCAAAGCGGGGGGCTAAGCACAGATACGCAGTATTTT; cdr3_aa: CASSQSGGLSTDTQYF
j_call: TRBJ2-7; d_call: NA; v_call: TRBV5-6; clone_size: NA; cdr3_nt: TGTGCCAGCAGCACATGGCAGCAGAGCTCCTACGAGCAGTACTTC; cdr3_aa: CASSTWQQSSYEQYF
j_call: TRBJ1-2; d_call: TRBD1; v_call: TRBV5-4; clone_size: NA; cdr3_nt: TGTGCCAGCAGCTCTACAGGGGAGGGGGGCTACACCTTC; cdr3_aa: CASSSTGEGGYTF
j_call: TRBJ2-5; d_call: NA; v_call: TRBV5-1; clone_size: NA; cdr3_nt: TGCGCCAGCAGCTTGGGGGGTTCGGGGGCCCAAGAGACCCAGTACTTC; cdr3_aa: CASSLGGSGAQETQYF
j_call: TRBJ1-2; d_call: TRBD1; v_call: TRBV18; clone_size: NA; cdr3_nt: TGTGCCAGCTCACCACCGCACGACAGGGGCCAACGAGGGGGCTACACCTTC; cdr3_aa: CASSPPHDRGQRGGYTF
j_call: TRBJ2-1; d_call: TRBD2; v_call: TRBV5-8; clone_size: once; cdr3_nt: TGTGCCAGCAGCTCCACCCGGACTAGCGGGGGTCGGAATGAGCAGTTCTTC; cdr3_aa: CASSSTRTSGGRNEQFF
j_call: TRBJ1-3; d_call: NA; v_call: TRBV5-8; clone_size: NA; cdr3_nt: TGTGCCAGCAGTTGGGACACTGGAAACACCATATATTTT; cdr3_aa: CASSWDTGNTIYF
j_call: TRBJ1-4; d_call: TRBD1; v_call: TRBV28; clone_size: NA; cdr3_nt: TGTGCCAGCAGTTTGGACAGGGGGCGAGAAAAACTGTTTTTT; cdr3_aa: CASSLDRGREKLFF
j_call: TRBJ1-1; d_call: NA; v_call: TRBV21-1; clone_size: once; cdr3_nt: TGTGCCAGCAGAGAACAGGGGGGAAGAAACACTGAAGCTTTCTTT; cdr3_aa: CASREQGGRNTEAFF
j_call: TRBJ1-6; d_call: NA; v_call: TRBV11-3; clone_size: NA; cdr3_nt: TGTGCCAGCAGCTCCGACAGCTACCCTAATTCACCCCTCCACTTT; cdr3_aa: CASSSDSYPNSPLHF
j_call: TRBJ1-6; d_call: NA; v_call: TRBV7-9; clone_size: NA; cdr3_nt: TGTGCCAGCAGCTTAGTTCCACAGCCAAATTCACCCCTCCACTTT; cdr3_aa: CASSLVPQPNSPLHF
j_call: TRBJ2-1; d_call: NA; v_call: TRBV6-6; clone_size: NA; cdr3_nt: TGTGCCAGCAGTTACGGGCAGGGGTATTACAATGAGCAGTTCTTC; cdr3_aa: CASSYGQGYYNEQFF
j_call: TRBJ2-5; d_call: NA; v_call: TRBV5-1; clone_size: once; cdr3_nt: TGCGCCAGCAGAACTCAGGGCCACCAAGAGACCCAGTACTTC; cdr3_aa: CASRTQGHQETQYF
j_call: TRBJ1-4; d_call: NA; v_call: TRBV15; clone_size: NA; cdr3_nt: TGTGCCACCAGCAGAGGGGATGAAAAACTGTTTTTT; cdr3_aa: CATSRGDEKLFF
j_call: TRBJ1-4; d_call: TRBD1; v_call: TRBV18; clone_size: NA; cdr3_nt: TGTGCCAGCTCGCGGACAGGGACTAATGAAAAACTGTTTTTT; cdr3_aa: CASSRTGTNEKLFF
j_call: TRBJ2-7; d_call: TRBD2; v_call: TRBV18; clone_size: few; cdr3_nt: TGTGCCAGCCCACGACCGTTACTAGCGGCGGTCGAGCAGTACTTC; cdr3_aa: CASPRPLLAAVEQYF
j_call: TRBJ1-2; d_call: NA; v_call: TRBV11-2; clone_size: once; cdr3_nt: TGTGCCAGCAGCGGTTCTAGCGCGGGAGATGGCTACACCTTC; cdr3_aa: CASSGSSAGDGYTF
j_call: TRBJ2-1; d_call: TRBD1; v_call: TRBV4-2; clone_size: NA; cdr3_nt: TGTGCCAGCAGCCAAGAAGGGACCGGGACAGGGGACAATGAGCAGTTCTTC; cdr3_aa: CASSQEGTGTGDNEQFF
j_call: TRBJ2-5; d_call: NA; v_call: TRBV5-8; clone_size: NA; cdr3_nt: TGTGCCAGCAGCTTGCTAGCCGTAGAGACCCAGTACTTC; cdr3_aa: CASSLLAVETQYF
j_call: TRBJ2-3; d_call: TRBD2; v_call: TRBV7-9; clone_size: NA; cdr3_nt: TGTGCCAGCACCCCCGGGGAGCTCGGGGGGGGAGATACGCAGTATTTT; cdr3_aa: CASTPGELGGGDTQYF
j_call: TRBJ2-7; d_call: NA; v_call: TRBV30; clone_size: NA; cdr3_nt: TGTGCCTGGAGTGCCCGATACGAGCAGTACTTC; cdr3_aa: CAWSARYEQYF
j_call: TRBJ1-5; d_call: NA; v_call: TRBV4-2; clone_size: NA; cdr3_nt: TGTGCCAGCAGCTTGGTACAGAGCAATCAGCCCCAGCATTTT; cdr3_aa: CASSLVQSNQPQHF
j_call: TRBJ1-3; d_call: TRBD1; v_call: TRBV30; clone_size: NA; cdr3_nt: TGTGCCTGCGGACAGGCGACCCCTGGAAACACCATATATTTT; cdr3_aa: CACGQATPGNTIYF
j_call: TRBJ1-5; d_call: NA; v_call: TRBV4-1; clone_size: medium-sized; cdr3_nt: TGCGCCAGCAGCCAGATCCTCGGACCTGTCTGGAGCAATCAGCCCCAGCATTTT; cdr3_aa: CASSQILGPVWSNQPQHF
j_call: TRBJ1-4; d_call: TRBD1; v_call: TRBV19; clone_size: NA; cdr3_nt: TGTGCCACCTCCGGCCCCAGGGGGCGAAATGAAAAACTGTTTTTT; cdr3_aa: CATSGPRGRNEKLFF
j_call: TRBJ1-2; d_call: TRBD1; v_call: TRBV11-2; clone_size: NA; cdr3_nt: TGTGCCAGCAGCCCCCGACAGGGGGCGATTGGCTACACCTTC; cdr3_aa: CASSPRQGAIGYTF
j_call: TRBJ2-2; d_call: NA; v_call: TRBV28; clone_size: NA; cdr3_nt: TGTGCCAGCGGTGGGACATTGAACACCGGGGAGCTGTTTTTT; cdr3_aa: CASGGTLNTGELFF
j_call: TRBJ1-5; d_call: NA; v_call: TRBV7-8; clone_size: NA; cdr3_nt: TGTGCCAGCAGCGCCTCGGGCAGGCACAATCAGCCCCAGCATTTT; cdr3_aa: CASSASGRHNQPQHF